This T cell receptor (beta chain) was obtained from a study of early stage breast cancer tumors. The overall study: ER+/PR+/HER2- status applied to about 70% of the 16 invasive breast tumors.

CDR3 size: 14 residues. Germline V gives CDR1 LNHDA, CDR2 SQIVND (reference sequence). The ends were cut back, 7 bases at V and 0 bases at J, with 10 bases in the middle. Some clones are missing from TCRdb's copy, which holds only in-frame ones; the method was immunoSEQ multiplex PCR. The sample carries about 72,000 clones, 70% to 85% recorded once. The sequence was obtained from a person between 60 and 69 years old with breast cancer. Sequencing was done on a sample of blood. V usage is TRBV19 and J usage is TRBJ1-5; unclear D gene. CDR3 coding DNA: TGTGCCAGTACCGCAGTAGATAGCAATCAGCCCCAGCATTTT. It is translated as CASTAVDSNQPQHF. Combining the CDR3 with reference TRBV19 and TRBJ1-5 gives the whole variable domain DGGITQSPKYLFRKEGQNVTLSCEQNLNHDAMYWYRQDPGQGLRLIYYSQIVNDFQKGDIAEGYSVSREKKESFPLTVTSAQKNPTAFYLCASTAVDSNQPQHFGDGTRLSIL.